This TCR beta chain was profiled in a study of T cell responses to AZD1222 COVID-19 vaccine (dated by TCRdb to the early 2020s). Background for the entire study: AZD1222 recipients whose second dose came at about 4 weeks and those whose second dose came at about 12 weeks were combined into one group, since spike-specific TCR depth and breadth did not differ between the two schedules. A total of approximately 240 trial participants underwent TCR sequencing, of whom 200 to 220 received two doses of AZD1222 and 26 received two doses of the MenACWY control vaccine. Trial participants were enrolled by age into 18-55, 56-69 and 70-plus year subgroups, with 148, 28 and 57 TCR-sequenced participants respectively.

For this clone: Its binding antigen is unknown. One base away there is no much larger clone; base qualities are not given.

The label giving this sample's time point can be read as: baseline before first vaccination. Samples from vaccinated people were obtained from the UK trials COV001 and COV002, which included a single-blind randomized controlled phase 2/3 trial of AZD1222 (ChAdOx1 nCoV-19) in healthy adults. Trial participant PBMC samples were collected at day 0 and day 28 after the second dose for TCRbeta chain sequencing. CDR1 and CDR2, per the germline V gene (reference sequence), are LNHDA and SQIVND. The CDR3 runs 16 residues from the cysteine to the phenylalanine. Only the CDR3 part of the read is kept: 48 bases, read in frame from the first base. V trim: 3 bases; J trim: 3 bases; unmatched bases: 6. The CDR3 regions of human TCRbeta chains were analyzed by immunosequencing. On the study's bioinformatics: TCRs in the repertoires were matched against a reference library of SARS-CoV-2-specific TCRs that had been generated with the MIRA antigen-specificity platform. Breadth was defined as the fraction of unique TCRs that were SARS-CoV-2-associated. Depth was defined as the fraction of total T cells that were SARS-CoV-2-associated. Using the MIRA data, every spike-specific TCR was mapped to the spike region that the TCR reacted to and assigned to either a CD4 or a CD8 class. Log10-transformed breadth and depth values were compared by one-way ANOVA with Sidak's multiple comparisons tests. TCRdb stores this immuneACCESS table with in-frame sequences only. Part of the clones is absent; in the studies checked, under half of the shortfall reflects unresolved V genes, and no reason is known for the rest. That table is the source of V, J and clone size, and D and trimming were worked out from the DNA. In this sample the table shows 110,000 to 150,000 clones, more than 85% of which occur a single time. Of the sample, 5% to 5.5% falls within the top ten clones.

What the work shows at the level of the full study, not this receptor alone: Participants were mostly white British and included more females than males, and it was suggested by the authors that clonal diversity may have been underestimated. Reportedly, almost half of the unique spike-specific TCRs recognized epitopes lying outside the regions that are mutated in the B.1.351 and B.1.1.7 variants. Because no day 14 peak-response samples were available, the repertoires could be characterized only after the peak T cell response. In the small 56-69-year group, the increase in depth fell short of significance, most likely because of low power. The whole spike protein was spanned by vaccine-associated CD4 TCRs, and dominant responses were seen in regions 160-218 and 743-854. Conclusions about previously exposed vaccinees were limited because only six AZD1222 recipients were SARS-CoV-2 seropositive at baseline. Spike-specific TCR breadth and depth rose significantly after two AZD1222 doses compared with day 0 and with MenACWY recipients.

The sample was peripheral blood, taken on day 0 of AZD1222 vaccination. The sequence was obtained from an adult in good health. Recombination joined TRBV19 with TRBJ2-1; 9 middle bases align to TRBD2. CDR3 protein: CASSMEAGGLYNEQFF. In nucleotides, the sequence is TGTGCCAGTAGTATGGAAGCGGGAGGCCTCTACAATGAGCAGTTCTTC. The variable domain in full, with residues beyond the CDR3 obtained from the reference TRBV19 and TRBJ2-1 genes, is DGGITQSPKYLFRKEGQNVTLSCEQNLNHDAMYWYRQDPGQGLRLIYYSQIVNDFQKGDIAEGYSVSREKKESFPLTVTSAQKNPTAFYLCASSMEAGGLYNEQFFGPGTRLTVL.